The 16 T cell receptor beta chains below come from one sample, sequenced in a study of blood T cell repertoires in COVID-19. Data came from immunoSEQ multiplex PCR; TCRdb stores just in-frame clones and leaves some out. The sample records about 15,000 clones, about 89% being singletons. The sequenced sample was peripheral blood. Receptors were obtained from a woman in her 70s in a cohort sampled during active or convalescent COVID-19.

V gene TRBV11-3 combines with J gene TRBJ2-7; the D is unclear. Germline CDR1 is SGHNT and CDR2 is YENEEA. V was trimmed by 6 bases and J by 4 bases, leaving 13 bases between them. The CDR3 runs to 13 residues. The DNA for the CDR3 is TGTGCCAGCAGTCAAGCGCCGGGTTACGAGCAGTACTTC. Protein product: CASSQAPGYEQYF.

The chain has TRBV19 and TRBJ1-2, with D possibly being TRBD1 (5 bases). Trimming stripped 3 bases from V and 8 bases from J, with 19 bases between. The CDR3 covers 15 residues. Germline CDR1 is LNHDA and CDR2 is SQIVND (reference sequence). The CDR3 coding sequence is TGTGCCAGTAGTATTTTGGGGCAGAAGGTTTCGGGCTACACCTTC. Residues: CASSILGQKVSGYTF.

The chain employs TRBV2 and TRBJ2-5, with TRBD1 as a possible D gene (6 bases). CDR3 length: 15 amino acids. Trimming took 5 bases from V and 1 from J, leaving 14 bases between them. Per the germline V gene, CDR1 is SNHLY and CDR2 is FYNNEI. The CDR3: CASSPAGTLQETQYF. The CDR3 DNA reads TGTGCCAGCAGTCCCGCCGGGACACTCCAAGAGACCCAGTACTTC.

This clone showed up just once. V is TRBV10-3 and J is TRBJ1-5; D is ambiguous. The V gene's germline CDR1 is ENHRY and CDR2 SYGVKD. This CDR3 contains 13 residues. V was clipped by 4 bases and J by 3 bases, with 7 bases between them. The CDR3 loop is CAISGGINQPQHF. The CDR3 nucleotides are TGTGCCATCAGTGGAGGTATCAATCAGCCCCAGCATTTT.

This clone has only one observation. The genes are TRBV5-1 and TRBJ1-1; 10 bases align to TRBD1. From germline, CDR1 is SGHRS and CDR2 YFSETQ. CDR3 length equals 15 residues. V was pared by 0 bases and J by 3 bases, with 2 bases of the junction left unmatched. This chain's CDR3 is CASSLGDRGHTEAFF. The CDR3 DNA reads TGCGCCAGCAGCTTGGGCGACAGGGGGCACACTGAAGCTTTCTTT. The full variable domain, with the rest looked up from reference TRBV5-1 and TRBJ1-1, is KAGVTQTPRYLIKTRGQQVTLSCSPISGHRSVSWYQQTPGQGLQFLFEYFSETQRNKGNFPGRFSGRQFSNSRSEMNVSTLELGDSALYLCASSLGDRGHTEAFFGQGTRLTVV.

The chain couples TRBV7-2 to TRBJ1-1; no reliable D call. CDR1 is SGHTA and CDR2 is FQGNSA in the germline V gene. V was cut by 3 bases and J by 1 base, with 15 bases left in between. The CDR3 runs 16 residues. In DNA, the CDR3 is TGTGCCAGCAGCTTCTACTCCGACCCTAGGAACACTGAAGCTTTCTTT. It is translated as CASSFYSDPRNTEAFF.

This clone was seen only once. The chain employs TRBV23-1 and TRBJ2-3; tentatively, D is TRBD2 (5 bases). TRBV23-1 is an ORF, and what it does is uncertain. The CDR3 extends over 21 amino acids. Deletions cut 0 bases from V and 4 bases from J, with 29 bases between. The CDR3 nucleotides are TGCGCCAGCAGTCAATCTTCAGAGGTTTACTCACGCATGCGGGCCGCAGATACGCAGTATTTT. Protein sequence: CASSQSSEVYSRMRAADTQYF.

This clone is a singleton in its sample. The rearrangement joins TRBV11-2 to TRBJ2-7, with 9 bases aligning to TRBD1. The CDR3 totals 14 residues. The V gene's germline CDR1 is SGHAT and CDR2 FQNNGV. V shed 4 bases and J 3 bases; nucleotides not matched to a gene: 4. CDR3 nucleotides: TGTGCCAGCAGCTCCACGGACAGGGGCTACGAGCAGTACTTC. It specifies CASSSTDRGYEQYF.

The chain joins TRBV12-5 to TRBJ2-1, with 13 nucleotides matching TRBD2. The germline V gene encodes CDR1 LGHNT and CDR2 FRNRAP. After removal of 5 bases from V and 0 bases from J, the junction contained 22 bases not matched to a gene. There are 23 residues in the CDR3. The CDR3 DNA sequence: TGTGCTAGTGGTCCCCGGACTAGCGGGGGCAACCTTAATCTCTGCGACTCCTACAATGAGCAGTTCTTC. Amino acids: CASGPRTSGGNLNLCDSYNEQFF.

The chain links TRBV18 to TRBJ2-7; TRBD1 aligns across 7 bases. CDR1 is KGHSH, CDR2 LQKENI, per germline. V dropped 4 bases and J dropped 2; count of bases not matched to a gene: 5. This CDR3 is built from 14 residues. The CDR3 loop reads CASSLQTGPYEQYF. The CDR3 nucleotides read TGTGCCAGCTCACTTCAGACAGGGCCCTACGAGCAGTACTTC.

J is TRBJ2-7 and V is TRBV6-6, with TRBD2 as a possible D gene (7 bases). Trimming took off 4 bases at V and 1 base at J, with 14 bases between the two ends. The germline V gene has CDR1 MNHNY and CDR2 SVGAGI (reference sequence). The CDR3 extends over 15 amino acids. CDR3 region: CASSWGGPHSYEQYF. In DNA, the CDR3 is TGTGCCAGCAGTTGGGGGGGGCCCCATTCCTACGAGCAGTACTTC.

J is TRBJ1-2 and V is TRBV15; possibly TRBD1 for D (6 bases). The CDR3 extends over 13 amino acids. CDR1 and CDR2 from the germline V gene are LNHNV and YYDKDF (reference sequence). With 1 base removed from V and 5 bases from J, the gap between germline ends came to 8 bases. CDR3 DNA: TGTGCCACCAGCAGAGCTGGACAGTATGGCTACACCTTC. Encoded protein: CATSRAGQYGYTF.

V is TRBV28 and J is TRBJ1-2; D not resolved. Germline V gene sequence: CDR1 MDHEN, CDR2 SYDVKM. The CDR3 has 14 residues. Trimming took off 3 bases at V and 8 bases at J, with 16 bases between the two ends. The DNA of the CDR3 is TGTGCCAGCAGTTTCCAGTCTGCGGTGAGCGGCTACACCTTC. Encoded protein: CASSFQSAVSGYTF.

The chain uses TRBV28 and TRBJ1-3; D is ambiguous. The CDR3 loop spans 12 amino acids. Looked up from germline, CDR1 is MDHEN and CDR2 is SYDVKM. V was shortened by 7 bases and J by 0 bases, with 4 bases between the two germline ends. In nucleotides, the CDR3 is TGTGCCAGCATCAGCTCTGGAAACACCATATATTTT. Translated, it gives CASISSGNTIYF.

The V gene is TRBV28, the J gene TRBJ1-1; D might be TRBD1 (5 bases). The CDR3 is 14 residues long. V was cut by 3 bases and J by 3 bases, with 11 bases left in between. The V gene's germline CDR1 is MDHEN and CDR2 SYDVKM. CDR3 in DNA: TGTGCCAGCAGTTTGGGGCGCTGGTACACTGAAGCTTTCTTT. Protein: CASSLGRWYTEAFF.

The chain is built from TRBV13 and TRBJ1-1; 7 bases are a match to TRBD1. Germline CDR1 is PRHDT and CDR2 is FYEKMQ (reference sequence). V dropped 3 bases and J dropped 1; count of bases not matched to a gene: 2. CDR3 length: 14 residues. CDR3 sequence (DNA): TGTGCCAGCAGCTTGTACAGGGGGAACACTGAAGCTTTCTTT. Its translation is CASSLYRGNTEAFF.